This T cell receptor (beta chain) comes out of a study of cytomegalovirus exposure and HLA in healthy donors. 13 Jbeta primers and 60 Vbeta primers were used for the PCR. Produced via immunoSEQ multiplex PCR; TCRdb's table is partial and in-frame only. The profile shows about 190,000 clones, 65% to 80% of them singletons. CDR1 and CDR2 from the germline V gene are WSHSY and SAAADI. The junction had 10 bases not matched to a gene; V was cut back by 1 base and J by 10 bases. The CDR3 consists of 16 residues. The gene calls are TRBV10-2 and TRBJ2-1; 10 bases line up with TRBD2. Material: PBMCs. This TCR derives from a man aged 25 to 40 in good health and CMV-seropositive. As DNA, the CDR3 is TGCGCCAGCAGTGAGTGGCTAGCGGGAGTATCGGGGGAGCAGTTCTTC. It translates to CASSEWLAGVSGEQFF.